The 27 T cell receptor beta chains reported below all come from one sample, sequenced in a study of blood T cell repertoires in COVID-19. Sequencing was performed with immunoSEQ multiplex PCR; in TCRdb, only in-frame clones are kept and a portion is missing. This table holds 250,000 to 350,000 clones, 90% to 95% found once. Input material: peripheral blood. These receptors all come from a woman aged 30 to 39 with COVID-19, enrolled during active disease.

The CDR3 loop reads CASSLRDREHSPLHF. The DNA for the CDR3 is TGTGCCAGCAGTCTCCGGGACAGAGAGCATTCACCCCTCCACTTT. The chain employs TRBV28 and TRBJ1-6; 7 bases match TRBD1. From germline, CDR1 is MDHEN and CDR2 SYDVKM. J was trimmed by 8 bases and V by 5 bases; bases with no gene match: 9. The CDR3 is 15 amino acids.

CDR3 amino acids: CASSYRAYNEQFF. CDR3 DNA sequence: TGTGCCAGCAGTTATCGCGCTTACAATGAGCAGTTCTTC. This chain connects TRBV6-5 to TRBJ2-1; D is unresolved. This CDR3 is 13 amino acids long. V lost 3 bases and J lost 4, with 7 bases in between. Germline CDR1 MNHEY, CDR2 SVGAGI.

The rearrangement joins TRBV28 to TRBJ1-2; 10 bases map to TRBD1. J lost 8 bases, V lost 6 bases, and 15 bases had no gene match. The V gene's germline CDR1 is MDHEN and CDR2 SYDVKM. The CDR3 runs 16 residues. The CDR3 spells CASRPAGGDRGHGYTF. The CDR3 nucleotides are TGTGCCAGCAGGCCGGCAGGCGGGGACAGGGGTCACGGCTACACCTTC.

Note on this clone: Other DNA sequences in this sample translate to the same CDR3. This chain connects TRBV5-4 to TRBJ2-2; 7 positions match TRBD2. This CDR3 contains 17 residues. Germline CDR1 and CDR2: SGHNT and YYREEE (reference sequence). Losses at the gene ends were 4 bases for V and 1 base for J; bases not matched to a gene: 10. The CDR3: CASSPTRTSGNTGELFF. The CDR3, as DNA: TGTGCCAGCAGCCCCACAAGGACTAGTGGGAACACCGGGGAGCTGTTTTTT. Drawing the rest from reference TRBV5-4 and TRBJ2-2, the complete variable domain is ETGVTQSPTHLIKTRGQQVTLRCSSQSGHNTVSWYQQALGQGPQFIFQYYREEENGRGNFPPRFSGLQFPNYSSELNVNALELDDSALYLCASSPTRTSGNTGELFFGEGSRLTVL.

This chain links TRBV4-1 with TRBJ2-7, with 9 bases matching TRBD1. The junction had 6 bases not matched to a gene; V was cut back by 0 bases and J by 3 bases. Germline CDR1 is MGHRA and CDR2 is YSYEKL. This CDR3 has 16 amino acids. CDR3 sequence (DNA): TGCGCCAGCAGCCAAGATCTGGGACAGGGAGGCTACGAGCAGTACTTC. Protein product: CASSQDLGQGGYEQYF.

This chain's CDR3 is CASSPAPTGKGSEQYF. The CDR3 nucleotides are TGTGCCAGCAGCCCGGCCCCGACAGGGAAGGGAAGCGAGCAGTACTTC. The chain carries TRBV7-2 and TRBJ2-7, with 7 bases that match TRBD1. Trimming removed 5 bases from V and 6 bases from J; junction bases left unmatched: 16. Per the germline V gene, CDR1 is SGHTA and CDR2 is FQGNSA. CDR3 length equals 16 residues.

This clone showed up just once. This chain uses TRBV9 with TRBJ2-7; tentative D call: TRBD2 (6 bases). CDR3 length equals 15 residues. Germline CDR1 and CDR2: SGDLS and YYNGEE. The V end was cut by 1 base, the J end by 0 bases, with 11 bases between. Here the CDR3 reads CASSVNSGYSYEQYF. As DNA, the CDR3 is TGTGCCAGCAGCGTAAATAGCGGATACTCCTACGAGCAGTACTTC.

This chain uses TRBV11-2 with TRBJ1-2; possible D gene TRBD1, 6 bases. The CDR3 is made up of 12 amino acids. Germline CDR1 is SGHAT and CDR2 is FQNNGV. The ends were cut back, 3 bases at V and 7 bases at J, with 9 bases in the middle. The DNA for the CDR3 is TGTGCCAGCAGCTTCGGGGGGGCTGGCTACACCTTC. Its translation: CASSFGGAGYTF.

Concerning this clone itself: Other DNA sequences in the same sample also yield this CDR3. V gene TRBV5-1 combines with J gene TRBJ2-3, with 15 bases that match TRBD2. The V gene's germline CDR1 is SGHRS and CDR2 YFSETQ. V shed 4 bases, J shed 3 bases, and the junction held 3 bases outside the gene matches. The CDR3 runs 16 residues. CDR3 residues: CASSLGLAGGTDTQYF. The CDR3 DNA reads TGCGCCAGCAGCCTGGGACTAGCGGGAGGAACAGATACGCAGTATTTT.

Turning to this clone: The sample contains more than one DNA sequence encoding this CDR3. The rearrangement joins TRBV5-1 to TRBJ2-5, with TRBD1 matching 7 bases. V gave up 2 bases and J gave up 2 bases; unmatched junction bases: 3. Per germline, CDR1 SGHRS and CDR2 YFSETQ. The CDR3 totals 14 residues. This CDR3 is CASSLGQEQETQYF. Here the CDR3 DNA reads TGCGCCAGCAGCTTAGGACAGGAACAAGAGACCCAGTACTTC.

The V and J genes are TRBV7-6 and TRBJ2-7; TRBD2 agrees at 12 bases. This CDR3 is built from 18 residues. Per germline, CDR1 SGHVS and CDR2 FNYEAQ. J gave up 2 bases and V 2 bases, and 10 bases lay outside the gene matches. CDR3 coding DNA: TGTGCCAGCAGCTTATCGGCTAGCGGGAGGGCCGGACCCTACGAGCAGTACTTC. The encoded protein is CASSLSASGRAGPYEQYF.

This sequence joins TRBV24-1 and TRBJ1-4; D is perhaps TRBD1 (6 bases). V shed 6 bases and J shed 8 bases, with 21 bases lying between them. The length of the CDR3 is 16 residues. The germline V gene encodes CDR1 KGHDR and CDR2 SFDVKD. The CDR3 region is CATSSNEDSDSEKLFF. For the CDR3, the DNA is TGTGCCACCAGTTCAAATGAGGACAGTGATTCCGAAAAACTGTTTTTT.

The gene calls are TRBV10-2 and TRBJ2-1; maybe TRBD2 (6 bases). This CDR3 comprises 15 residues. Germline CDR1 reads WSHSY; CDR2 reads SAAADI. With 11 bases removed from V and 1 base from J, the gap between germline ends came to 18 bases. The CDR3 loop reads CAAKWREGSYNEQFF. The CDR3 DNA reads TGCGCCGCCAAGTGGCGGGAAGGGTCCTACAATGAGCAGTTCTTC.

The CDR3 nucleotides are TGTGCCAGTAGTGCCGGGACAGGAACCTACGAGCAGTACTTC. It encodes CASSAGTGTYEQYF. The rearrangement uses TRBV19 and TRBJ2-7; 8 bases fit TRBD1. This CDR3 is 14 amino acids long. Germline V gene data show CDR1 as LNHDA and CDR2 as SQIVND (reference sequence). V lost 5 bases to trimming and J lost 2 bases; unmatched junction nucleotides: 5.

This chain links TRBV4-2 with TRBJ2-7, with TRBD1 identical over 7 bases. Germline V CDR1 and CDR2: LGHNA, YNFKEQ. J gave up 3 bases and V 0 bases, and 8 bases lay outside the gene matches. CDR3 length: 16 residues. CDR3 region: CASSQEWAQGNYEQYF. As DNA, the CDR3 is TGTGCCAGCAGCCAAGAATGGGCACAGGGGAACTACGAGCAGTACTTC.

CDR3 protein: CASSQSYNSPLHF. The CDR3 DNA sequence: TGTGCCAGCAGCCAATCCTATAATTCACCCCTCCACTTT. V is TRBV5-5 and J is TRBJ1-6; D remains unclear. The germline V and J ends were trimmed by 4 bases and 1 base, with 3 bases remaining between them. Germline assignment: CDR1 SGHKS and CDR2 YYEKEE (reference sequence). The CDR3 totals 13 residues.

The V call is TRBV28, the J call TRBJ1-4; D is perhaps TRBD1 (5 bases). Trimming stripped 7 bases from V and 7 bases from J, with 19 bases between. The CDR3 has 15 residues. CDR1 and CDR2 from the germline V gene are MDHEN and SYDVKM. CDR3 amino acids: CASNPHQGQGEKLFF. CDR3 in DNA: TGTGCCAGCAACCCACACCAGGGTCAGGGTGAAAAACTGTTTTTT.

This chain uses TRBV30 with TRBJ1-1; D remains ambiguous. V lost 5 bases, J lost 11 bases, and 18 bases lay in between. Germline lookup yields CDR1 GTSNPN and CDR2 SVGIG (reference sequence). There are 12 residues in the CDR3. DNA of the CDR3: TGTGCCTGGTCGGGCGGCCCGGGAGGGGCTTTCTTT. Translated: CAWSGGPGGAFF.

The chain combines TRBV11-2 with TRBJ2-3; 7 bases match TRBD1. The CDR3 is made up of 16 amino acids. In germline, CDR1 is SGHAT, CDR2 FQNNGV. V shed 0 bases and J 7 bases; nucleotides not matched to a gene: 10. In nucleotides, the CDR3 is TGTGCCAGCAGCTTAGATAGCGCACAGGGGTTAAATACGCAGTATTTT. Protein product: CASSLDSAQGLNTQYF.

In this sample, this clone turned up a few times. This chain links TRBV27 with TRBJ1-5; 8 nucleotides line up with TRBD1. CDR1 is MNHEY and CDR2 is SMNVEV in the germline V gene (reference sequence). This CDR3 has 17 amino acids. Trimming removed 5 bases from V and 6 bases from J; junction bases left unmatched: 15. The CDR3 DNA reads TGTGCCAGCAGTCCTACTTTTCGGACAGGGATGTTTCAGCCCCAGCATTTT. Translated, it gives CASSPTFRTGMFQPQHF.

This chain connects TRBV28 to TRBJ2-3, with 11 nucleotides matching TRBD2. V trimming: 4 bases; J trimming: 4 bases; junction bases outside the gene matches: 4. The germline CDR1 and CDR2 sequences are MDHEN and SYDVKM. This CDR3 is 15 amino acids long. CDR3 nucleotide sequence: TGTGCCAGCAGTTCTAGCGGGAGGCAGGCAGATACGCAGTATTTT. Protein sequence: CASSSSGRQADTQYF.

In nucleotides, the CDR3 is TGTGCCAGCAGTGGGTTTGGACTAGCATCCTACGAGCAGTACTTC. Its protein product is CASSGFGLASYEQYF. The chain couples TRBV27 to TRBJ2-7; TRBD2 aligns across 8 bases. The CDR3 has 15 residues. Per germline, CDR1 MNHEY and CDR2 SMNVEV (reference sequence). The V and J ends lost 5 bases and 1 base, in that order; junction bases with no gene match: 7.

The chain has TRBV6-1 and TRBJ2-7; D ambiguous. Trimming pared 2 bases from V and 0 bases from J, leaving 14 bases between. The CDR3 sequence is 16 residues long. Looked up from germline, CDR1 is MNHNS and CDR2 is SASEGT. The CDR3: CASSELITTSSYEQYF. The CDR3 DNA sequence: TGTGCCAGCAGTGAATTAATTACTACCAGCTCCTACGAGCAGTACTTC.

V usage is TRBV10-3 and J usage is TRBJ2-1, with a tentative D call TRBD2 (6 bases). CDR1 is ENHRY and CDR2 is SYGVKD in the germline V gene. The CDR3 loop spans 14 amino acids. Trimming pared 5 bases from V and 10 bases from J, leaving 18 bases between. The CDR3 region is CAISPKDGRDEQFF. In DNA form, the CDR3 reads TGTGCCATCAGTCCAAAGGACGGGCGGGACGAGCAGTTCTTC.

V gene TRBV27 combines with J gene TRBJ1-2; a possible D gene is TRBD1 (5 bases). The CDR3 spans 13 residues. Germline CDR1 reads MNHEY; CDR2 reads SMNVEV (reference sequence). V lost 0 bases to trimming and J lost 6 bases, with 8 bases between them. CDR3 in DNA: TGTGCCAGCAGTTTATCCGGGGGACATGGCTACACCTTC. Its translation: CASSLSGGHGYTF.

V and J are TRBV3-1 (or the pseudogene TRBV3-2) and TRBJ1-1; D may be TRBD1 (5 bases). The germline gives CDR1 LGHDT, CDR2 YNNKEL (reference sequence). The CDR3 loop spans 14 amino acids. V shed 4 bases and J shed 0 bases, with 9 bases lying between them. The CDR3 protein is CASSLGQLNTEAFF. DNA for the CDR3: TGTGCCAGCAGCCTGGGGCAGCTGAACACTGAAGCTTTCTTT.

This clone was seen just once. This chain links TRBV30 with TRBJ2-5; D call uncertain. Trimming cost V 3 bases and J 2 bases, with 4 bases left between them. Germline V gene lookup returns CDR1 GTSNPN and CDR2 SVGIG (reference sequence). The CDR3 length is 11 residues. The CDR3 DNA sequence: TGTGCCTGGAGGGAGCAAGAGACCCAGTACTTC. This translates into CAWREQETQYF. The complete variable domain, with remaining parts taken from reference TRBV30 and TRBJ2-5, reads SQTIHQWPATLVQPVGSPLSLECTVEGTSNPNLYWYRQAAGRGLQLLFYSVGIGQISSEVPQNLSASRPQDRQFILSSKKLLLSDSGFYLCAWREQETQYFGPGTRLLVL.